This passage covers 10 T cell receptor beta chains from one sample sequenced in a study of response to subunit inactivated influenza vaccine. TCRdb redid the calling of the RT-PCR reads with MiXCR, one entry per CDR3 protein. The sample holds some 500,000 distinct CDR3 sequences, 25% seen once. The input for sequencing was CD4+ T cells sorted from PBMCs, taken 5 days after vaccination. These receptors originate from a man in his forties or fifties who received an inactivated influenza vaccine.

The chain uses TRBV28 and TRBJ2-2; D is unresolved. The germline gives CDR1 MDHEN, CDR2 SYDVKM. Trimming stripped 2 bases from V and 7 bases from J, with 5 bases between. The CDR3 contains 12 residues. The CDR3 coding sequence is TGTGCCAGCAGTTTACCTGGCGGGGAGCTGTTTTTT. It translates to CASSLPGGELFF.

This rearrangement joins TRBV29-1 to TRBJ2-1, with TRBD2 matching 10 bases. The CDR3 length is 18 residues. Trimming took 4 bases from V and 6 from J; bases not matched to a gene: 18. Germline V gives CDR1 SQVTM, CDR2 ANQGSEA. The CDR3 is CSVAKRAGGPIIGNEQFF. DNA of the CDR3: TGCAGCGTTGCCAAACGAGCGGGAGGGCCTATTATAGGCAATGAGCAGTTCTTC.

The chain recombines TRBV20-1 with TRBJ2-1; D is unclear. The CDR3 is made up of 13 amino acids. The V end lost 3 bases, the J end lost 3 bases, and 9 bases lay between the germline ends. The V gene's germline CDR1 is DFQATT and CDR2 SNEGSKA (reference sequence). The CDR3 sequence is CSASAWCYNEQFF. CDR3 sequence (DNA): TGCAGTGCTAGTGCATGGTGCTACAATGAGCAGTTCTTC.

The chain is built from TRBV12-3 or TRBV12-4 and TRBJ1-4; perhaps TRBD1 as D (6 bases). V lost 6 bases to trimming and J lost 8 bases, with 13 bases between them. The length of the CDR3 is 13 residues. The CDR3 reads CASRRGGVEKLFF. CDR3 DNA sequence: TGTGCCAGCAGAAGAGGGGGAGTGGAAAAACTGTTTTTT.

V and J are TRBV7-7 and TRBJ2-1; 14 nucleotides line up with TRBD2. This CDR3 is 13 amino acids long. Germline-derived CDR1 and CDR2 are SSHAT and FNYEAQ (reference sequence). With 5 bases clipped from V and 15 bases from J, the junction kept 6 bases outside the gene matches. The CDR3 DNA sequence: TGTGCCAGCAGCGTGGGACTAGCGGGAGAGGTGTTCTTC. It encodes CASSVGLAGEVFF.

In its sample, this clonotype was seen a few times. V and J are TRBV6-2 or TRBV6-3 and TRBJ2-1; 7 positions agree with TRBD2. Trimming took 5 bases from V and 4 from J; bases not matched to a gene: 5. This CDR3 region has 14 residues. The germline V gene encodes CDR1 MNHEY and CDR2 SVGEGT. CDR3 region: CASSMTSTYNEQFF. In DNA form, the CDR3 reads TGTGCCAGCAGTATGACTAGCACATACAATGAGCAGTTCTTC.

In this sample, this clonotype turned up a few times. The chain employs TRBV20-1 and TRBJ2-2; D possibly corresponds to TRBD2 (6 bases). Germline assignment: CDR1 DFQATT and CDR2 SNEGSKA (reference sequence). The V gene lost 6 bases and the J gene lost 4 bases, with 15 bases spanning the gap. This CDR3 contains 14 residues. CDR3 sequence: CSARTKSGTGELFF. The CDR3 DNA sequence: TGCAGTGCCCGGACTAAAAGTGGCACCGGGGAGCTGTTTTTT.

V gene TRBV11-1 combines with J gene TRBJ2-3; a possible D gene is TRBD2 (7 bases). The germline gives CDR1 SGHAT, CDR2 FQDESV (reference sequence). CDR3 length: 18 amino acids. The V end lost 5 bases, the J end lost 6 bases, and 27 bases lay between the germline ends. The DNA for the CDR3 is TGTGCCAGCAGCCCAATGGGCCTGGCGAGGGGGGGCCGTGATACGCAGTATTTT. This codes for CASSPMGLARGGRDTQYF.

The chain is built from TRBV5-6 and TRBJ2-1; TRBD2 matches 8 bases. J lost 10 bases, V lost 2 bases, and 11 bases had no gene match. Germline CDR1 is SGHDT and CDR2 is YYEEEE. CDR3 length equals 15 residues. The CDR3, as DNA: TGTGCCAGCAGCTTCGAACTAGCGGAGCCCAAAGAGCAGTTCTTC. Translation gives CASSFELAEPKEQFF.

The chain carries TRBV20-1 and TRBJ1-1, with D unresolved. Germline assignment: CDR1 DFQATT and CDR2 SNEGSKA (reference sequence). V was clipped by 2 bases and J by 0 bases, with 7 bases between them. The CDR3 extends over 13 amino acids. CDR3 region: CSARKAVNTEAFF. The CDR3 bases are TGCAGTGCTAGAAAGGCGGTGAACACTGAAGCTTTCTTT.